This TCR beta chain was captured in a study of cytomegalovirus exposure and HLA in healthy donors. Study-level points and caveats: The productive fraction for most TCR beta V segments was about 90% or about 30% in an earlier analysis. Researchers reported in a later analysis that a missense DCLRE1C variant was tied to TCR beta V- and J-gene trimming.

Trimming cost V 2 bases and J 7 bases, with 12 bases left between them. Germline-derived CDR1 and CDR2 are MNHEY and SMNVEV (reference sequence). The CDR3 length is 14 residues. Note on this clone: No antigen is known for it.

With 60 Vbeta and 13 Jbeta primers, the PCR was carried out. Sequenced by immunoSEQ multiplex PCR; TCRdb stores in-frame clones only, minus some. Of 110,000 or so clones listed, roughly 69% are singletons. Sequenced input: PBMCs. The sequence was obtained from a human donor in good health. V is TRBV27 and J is TRBJ1-5; TRBD1 might be the D (5 bases). CDR3 region: CASSLKQGGQPQHF. The CDR3 DNA sequence: TGTGCCAGCAGTTTAAAGCAGGGAGGGCAGCCCCAGCATTTT.